This record looks at one T cell receptor (beta chain) sequence and its context. Its antigen is currently not known. The record has no base qualities; no much larger clone is one base away. V is shortened by 3 bases, J by 3 bases, and the region joining them spans 17 bases. Taken from cysteine to phenylalanine, the CDR3 has 17 residues. The DNA shown is the 51-base CDR3, in frame from base 1. CDR1 and CDR2 are drawn from the germline V gene: MNHNS, SASEGT. The cohort consisted of 650 to 700 healthy bone marrow donors. Cohort members were all nominally healthy when sampled, although unrecorded immune exposures were likely present. The donor tested CMV seropositive and was one of the 289 seropositive cohort members. Every donor gave a peripheral blood sample, and the peripheral blood mononuclear cells from that sample were used for TCR beta sequencing. The Qiagen DNeasy Blood Extraction Kit was used to extract genomic DNA from the blood cell samples.

This record comes from a study of cytomegalovirus exposure and HLA in healthy donors (dated 2017 in TCRdb). About the study as a whole: According to an earlier analysis of several hundred of the donors, about 170 million T cells yielded 117 million unique TCR beta sequences and about 300 Gb of sequence data. About 310 gigabases of sequencing data and approximately 84 million unique TCR sequences were included in an early release covering around 600 HLA-typed donors. Among the approximately 420 genotyped donors, 81% belonged to the genetic ancestry cluster associated with self-reported Caucasian donors. The study was designed to test whether signatures of past pathogen exposure could be identified by cataloging public T cell receptors. The study profiled the T cell repertoires of approximately 700 subjects by immunosequencing and related them to cytomegalovirus serostatus. A separate validation cohort of roughly 130 different subjects was used in addition to the roughly 670-subject first cohort. The study combined high-throughput TCR immunosequencing, statistical association of individual TCRs with disease status, and machine learning to predict cytomegalovirus infection status. A later analysis re-analyzed previously published TCR beta repertoires from roughly 690 donors and added high-resolution HLA genotyping to study TCR occurrence patterns. The later analysis used no new phenotypic data to find candidate immune exposures, relying instead on TCR beta sequences and their occurrence across donors. In an earlier analysis of roughly 580 of the donors, high-throughput TCR beta sequencing was used to judge whether each TCR beta V gene segment behaved as functional or pseudogenic. Donor age, sex, ethnicity and CMV serostatus were compiled together with the repertoire data. A later genetic analysis took genome-wide SNP genotypes for about 55% of the 666 donors and used that subset as a discovery cohort. Every discovery cohort repertoire had been produced on one sequencing platform. Class I and class II HLA loci were covered by the typing at four-digit resolution. Typing coverage varied by locus: roughly 620-630 donors for A, B, C, DRB1 and DQB1; approximately 500 for DQA1; approximately 570 for DPA1; 400 to 480 for DPB1. Because of strong linkage in the cohort, 4 to 6 DR-DQ haplotypes were treated as single units for association and clustering. Across some 400 genotyped donors of the cohort, an average of approximately 240,000 unique TCR beta nucleotide sequences per donor were sequenced, and approximately 17% of those sequences were non-productive. The research as a whole found: The authors suggested that the approach could potentially be extended to other disease states and immunological phenotypes. Only TCR beta chains were sequenced in this cohort, and the absence of alpha or paired-chain data limited detectable features. A further reported finding was that TCR beta sequences accurately predicted the HLA-A and HLA-B alleles for most subjects in the first cohort. Because the 87-base-pair reads could not distinguish some IMGT-functional V segments, including TRBV6-2 and TRBV6-3, those segments were excluded. Strong co-occurrence of HLA alleles, especially DR and DQ, made assigning TCR associations to individual alleles difficult. The sequencing pipeline was judged likely to have produced a cluster of highly shared sequence variants as a technical artifact. Three of the identified cytomegalovirus-associated TCR beta chains were confirmed in vitro to be specific for cytomegalovirus antigens. In an earlier analysis of over 550 of the donors, most TCR beta V segments were observed in productive rearrangements about 87% or about 30% of the time, broadly matching IMGT annotations. CMV serostatus was the only immune exposure information available for the cohort. In the study, 150 to 200 TCR beta chains were listed as associated with cytomegalovirus. Because some donors lacked HLA typing at each locus, the association tests relied only on the typed subset. In a later analysis, HLA-associated TCR beta chains showed more clonal expansion and lower generation probabilities than non-associated chains that were equally common. An association between a missense DCLRE1C variant and V-gene and J-gene trimming of TCR beta chains was found in a later genetic analysis and replicated in an independent cohort. At a false discovery rate of 0.05, a later analysis linked around 17,000 TCR beta sequences to specific HLA alleles. Linkage disequilibrium might explain the correlated functional status among segregating V segments, but an unknown experimental factor could not be ruled out. According to a later analysis, most CMV-associated TCR beta chains appeared to be HLA-restricted, and the HLA associations seemed to be driven largely by CMV exposure. In both the original and validation cohorts, the classifier was reported to diagnose cytomegalovirus status with high specificity and sensitivity. Around 16 rarely observed V segments, including chromosome 9 orphons, were excluded from the earlier analysis of 550 to 700 of the donors because counts were too low. In a later analysis, several top co-occurrence clusters were reported to appear linked to parvovirus B19, influenza, CMV and Epstein-Barr virus. A later genetic analysis reported fewer N-insertions in productive TCRs among donors in an Asian-associated ancestry cluster than the roughly 700-donor mean. Most TCR sequences were observed very rarely across donors, whereas some public TCRs were present in many individuals. Presence/absence analyses assumed roughly uniform sequencing depth across donors, an assumption that may not hold. In a later analysis, TCR association rates were found to vary across HLA loci, with the most associated TCRs seen for DRB1 alleles and the fewest for HLA-C alleles.

Library method: the immunoSEQ multiplex PCR assay. The multiplex PCR relied on a mix of 60 forward primers for TCR Vbeta segments and 13 reverse primers for TCR Jbeta segments. Amplification of the CDR3 region of rearranged TCR beta genes was performed with a multiplex PCR assay on genomic DNA. Amplified TCR beta libraries were sequenced as 87-base-pair reads on the Illumina HiSeq System. For the original study's pipeline: Across the roughly 600 repertoires, a later analysis counted around 80 million unique TCR beta chains, roughly 11 million of which were shared by at least two donors. To remove PCR and sequencing errors, raw reads were error-corrected and collapsed into unique sequences using a nearest-neighbor algorithm that merged closely related sequences. CDR3 sequences were aligned to IMGT reference sequences to assign V, D and J gene segments. Each retained sequence needed at least a six-nucleotide match to both a V gene segment and a J gene segment. Rearrangements were classified as productive when the CDR3 lacked stop codons and remained in frame with V and J, and all other rearrangements were classified as non-productive. CDR3 was defined by IMGT convention, running from the second conserved V-encoded cysteine to the conserved J-encoded phenylalanine. Sequences without an unambiguous match to a single V gene segment were excluded from the earlier analysis of about 600 of the donors. In an earlier analysis of a few hundred of the donors, a V segment was called functional when productive rearrangements were above 56.7%, and segregating when the standard deviation between donors exceeded 5%. A statistical classification framework was built for diagnosing cytomegalovirus status from the catalog of TCR beta chain sequences. In a later analysis, TCR nucleotide sequences were compared against IMGT/GENE-DB human TR gene sequences so that V and J genes could be assigned. The TCRdist pipeline was used in a later analysis to assign CDR3 sequences and most-parsimonious VDJ recombination scenarios. In a later analysis, every TCR beta chain was defined by the combination of its CDR3 amino acid sequence and its V-gene family, and reads without a unique V-gene family were dropped. To address suspected cross-contamination and a sequencing artifact, a later analysis removed around 600 highly shared, low-generation-probability nucleotide sequences. In a later analysis, a clonal expansion index was calculated for each public chain from normalized within-repertoire ranks of inferred template counts. Generation probabilities in a later analysis came from a VDJ recombination model fitted to out-of-frame rearrangements, and those results were checked against IGoR. In a later analysis, hypergeometric tests were used to score TCR-TCR, TCR-HLA and TCR-CMV co-occurrence, with a repertoire-size bias correction applied to TCR pairs. In a later analysis, false discovery rates were estimated by permuting HLA or CMV assignments 20 times. In a later analysis, co-occurring TCRs were grouped using DBSCAN, and TCRdist sequence similarity was added for clustering within HLA-allele-positive subsets. Repertoires with fewer than 30,000 or more than 120,000 public chains, plus five repertoires with anomalous nucleotide sharing, were excluded from co-occurrence clustering. TCRdb retrieved this table from immuneACCESS and kept in-frame rearrangements only. Not all clones are present; in checked studies, unresolved V genes account for under half, and no reason is known for the remainder. The D gene and trimming were derived from the DNA, and the V and J assignments and clone size from that table. Within this sample are about 160,000 clones, with around 75% of them counted one time only. Under 5.5% of the sample is in the top ten clones.

The specimen sequenced was PBMCs. This sequence uses TRBV6-1 and TRBJ1-4; TRBD1 might be the D gene, on 6 matching bases. This sequence originates from a man aged 18 to 29 in good health and CMV-seropositive. At the DNA level, the sequence is TGTGCCAGCAGTGACGCACCACTTAGACAGGCTAATGAAAAACTGTTTTTT. It is translated as CASSDAPLRQANEKLFF.